The present entry profiles one T cell receptor beta chain with its context. A universal primer site was added by template switching, and unique molecular identifiers were carried by the cDNA. TCRdb re-called the 5' RACE reads through MiXCR, storing one row per CDR3 protein. Here the sample spans roughly 220,000 distinct CDR3 sequences, 6.5% being singletons. All donors were healthy Caucasians. This sample was included in a study of identical twins. This sample was shared with a second study, whose subject was T cells expressing NK-cell markers. As reported in that work: NKG2C+ dominant clonotypes from 5 to 7 donors made up about 1.0-7.5% of CD8+ T cells. There were a handful of donors in whom these clonotypes also led the CD3+CD56-NKG2C+ fraction.

This TCR was recovered from a woman younger than 30 in good health. Input material: CD8+ T cells sorted from blood.

The CDR3 DNA reads as TGTGCCATGTGGACAGGGGGTTCTAATTCACCCCTCCACTTT. Amino acids: CAMWTGGSNSPLHF. The chain combines TRBV10-3 with TRBJ1-6; TRBD1 aligns across 10 bases. CDR1 is ENHRY and CDR2 is SYGVKD in the germline V gene. J lost 6 bases, V lost 9 bases, and 5 bases had no gene match. This CDR3 has 14 residues.